The 5 T cell receptor beta chains below were found in one sample sequenced in a study of OX40 agonist ivuxolimab in advanced cancers. TCRdb's table, derived via immunoSEQ multiplex PCR, lists solely in-frame clones and lacks some. The sample holds around 15,000 clones, nearly 95% seen once. Sequenced material: CD4+ or CD8+ T cells sorted from blood, taken in a trial of the OX40 agonist ivuxolimab. These receptors all stem from an adult with an advanced solid tumor such as melanoma, head and neck, liver or kidney cancer.

This clone was seen more than once but under ten times. The chain combines TRBV19 with TRBJ1-6; D remains unclear. Germline assignment: CDR1 LNHDA and CDR2 SQIVND (reference sequence). The CDR3 has 12 amino acids. V lost 5 bases to trimming and J lost 11 bases, with 10 bases between them. CDR3: CASSGSGTPLHF. The CDR3 DNA is TGTGCCAGTAGTGGGTCGGGAACACCCCTCCACTTT.

The genes are TRBV4-1 and TRBJ2-5; TRBD1 or TRBD2 may be the D gene (5 bases each). The CDR3 sequence is 12 residues long. Germline CDR1 MGHRA, CDR2 YSYEKL. V gave up 1 base and J gave up 5 bases, with 5 bases separating them. In nucleotides, the CDR3 is TGCGCCAGCAGCCAAGGGGGGGAGACCCAGTACTTC. It is translated as CASSQGGETQYF.

J is TRBJ2-1 and V is TRBV5-4, with TRBD2 identical over 7 bases. The CDR3 covers 11 residues. Germline V lookup: CDR1 SGHNT, CDR2 YYREEE (reference sequence). Unmatched junction bases numbered 1, after V lost 3 bases and J lost 10 bases. The chain's CDR3 is CASSWGGEQFF. CDR3 sequence (DNA): TGTGCCAGCAGCTGGGGAGGGGAGCAGTTCTTC.

Worth noting for this clone: Other DNA sequences within the sample encode an identical CDR3. The J gene is TRBJ1-2, the V gene TRBV6-1, with 9 bases that match TRBD1. Germline loops: CDR1 MNHNS, CDR2 SASEGT. The CDR3 runs to 15 residues. The V segment lost 8 bases and the J segment 2 bases; nucleotides outside the gene matches: 9. CDR3 in amino acids: CASRTGQGPNYGYTF. The CDR3 DNA follows: TGTGCCAGCCGGACGGGACAGGGTCCCAACTATGGCTACACCTTC.

V is TRBV25-1 and J is TRBJ2-7, with TRBD2 matching 12 bases. The CDR3 contains 18 residues. Germline CDR1 and CDR2: MGHDK and SYGVNS. V dropped 2 bases and J dropped 0; count of bases not matched to a gene: 8. CDR3: CASSERTSGTLSSYEQYF. In DNA, the CDR3 is TGTGCCAGCAGTGAACGGACTAGCGGGACCTTAAGCTCCTACGAGCAGTACTTC.